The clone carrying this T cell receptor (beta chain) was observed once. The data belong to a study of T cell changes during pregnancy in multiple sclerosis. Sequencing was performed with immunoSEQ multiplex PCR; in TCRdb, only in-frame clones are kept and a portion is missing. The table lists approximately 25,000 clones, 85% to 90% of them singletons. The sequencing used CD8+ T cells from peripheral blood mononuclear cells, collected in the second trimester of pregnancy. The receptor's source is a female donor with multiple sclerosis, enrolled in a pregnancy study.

CDR3 sequence reads: CASSSGTTQPQHF. DNA of the CDR3: TGTGCCAGCAGTTCCGGGACAACACAGCCCCAGCATTTT. The gene calls are TRBV27 and TRBJ1-5; D possibly corresponds to TRBD1 (6 bases). Germline V lookup: CDR1 MNHEY, CDR2 SMNVEV (reference sequence). The CDR3 contains 13 residues. The V end was cut by 4 bases, the J end by 7 bases, with 11 bases between.